The present T cell receptor beta chain was sequenced within a study of yellow fever vaccine responses in identical twins. TCRdb redid the calling of the RT-PCR reads with MiXCR, one entry per CDR3 protein. The table includes about 3,600 distinct CDR3 sequences, approximately 73% detected once. Germline loops: CDR1 LGHNA, CDR2 YNFKEQ. Trimming took 2 bases from V and 5 from J; bases not matched to a gene: 8. The CDR3 is made up of 15 amino acids. The receptor was isolated from a woman under 30 who received the yellow fever vaccine. The rearrangement joins TRBV4-2 to TRBJ2-7; 8 nucleotides agree with TRBD2. Material: T cells from blood (PBMCs), unsorted or a sorted subset (not recorded which), obtained before or after yellow fever vaccination (not recorded which). CDR3: CASSQQFGGGDEQYF. The CDR3 bases are TGTGCCAGCAGCCAACAGTTCGGGGGGGGCGACGAGCAGTACTTC.